Below, 27 T cell receptor beta chains from the same sample are listed, as sequenced in a study of vaccination effects on CD4 cells after COVID-19. Peptide-pool stimulation followed by sequencing identified expanded antigen-specific CD4+ clonotypes in the ViraFEST assay. A 10-day culture period preceded the isolation of CD4+ T cells. Vaccinated participants had no history of SARS-CoV-2 infection and tested negative for nucleocapsid antibodies. These receptors have no identified antigens. Data came from immunoSEQ multiplex PCR; TCRdb stores just in-frame clones and leaves some out. The sample includes 35,000 to 55,000 clones, around 78% of them seen just once. The sequencing here drew on CD4+ T cells from PBMCs cultured with SARS-CoV-2 spike peptides, taken before COVID-19 vaccination. The receptors were sampled from a human donor who received a COVID-19 vaccine.

The CDR3 bases are TGTGCCACCAGTGATTTGTCGACAGGGGAAAACCAAAGCGACTACGAGCAGTACGTC. Its protein is CATSDLSTGENQSDYEQYV. The chain joins TRBV24-1 to TRBJ2-7, with TRBD1 identical over 8 bases. CDR1 and CDR2 from the germline V gene are KGHDR and SFDVKD. Unmatched junction bases numbered 15, after V lost 0 bases and J lost 3 bases. CDR3 size: 19 residues.

V usage is TRBV24-1 and J usage is TRBJ2-3; 8 bases agree with TRBD1. The CDR3 consists of 14 residues. Trimming removed 3 bases from V and 5 bases from J; junction bases left unmatched: 3. Germline CDR1 reads KGHDR; CDR2 reads SFDVKD. The DNA of the CDR3 is TGTGCCACCAGTGATCCAACAGGGGGAGATACGCAGTATTTT. Protein sequence: CATSDPTGGDTQYF.

This chain uses TRBV27 with TRBJ1-5, with D unresolved. The length of the CDR3 is 14 residues. Germline V CDR1 and CDR2: MNHEY, SMNVEV (reference sequence). Trimming shortened V by 5 bases and J by 0 bases, and 8 bases separated the two germline ends. CDR3 bases: TGTGCCAGCAGTGAAGTGTATAGCAATCAGCCCCAGCATTTT. Translated, it gives CASSEVYSNQPQHF.

The CDR3 sequence: CASSSQGADTQYF. In DNA form, the CDR3 reads TGTGCCAGCAGCTCACAGGGCGCAGATACGCAGTATTTT. The chain has TRBV7-2 and TRBJ2-3; D perhaps matches TRBD1 (6 bases). The germline V gene has CDR1 SGHTA and CDR2 FQGNSA. CDR3 length: 13 residues. V was cut by 4 bases and J by 4 bases, with 9 bases left in between.

This CDR3 reads CASSARQDRETQYF. The CDR3 DNA follows: TGTGCCAGCAGCGCGAGACAGGACCGTGAGACCCAGTACTTC. V is TRBV7-2 and J is TRBJ2-5; the D gene is possibly TRBD1 (6 bases). The germline V gene has CDR1 SGHTA and CDR2 FQGNSA. Trimming took off 5 bases at V and 5 bases at J, with 15 bases between the two ends. This CDR3 region has 14 residues. The whole variable domain, remainder taken from reference TRBV7-2 and TRBJ2-5, is GAGVSQSPSNKVTEKGKDVELRCDPISGHTALYWYRQSLGQGLEFLIYFQGNSAPDKSGLPSDRFSAERTGGSVSTLTIQRTQQEDSAVYLCASSARQDRETQYFGPGTRLLVL.

Only a few counts were recorded for this clone. CDR3 protein: CASSLTGFGKAANYGYTF. In nucleotides, the CDR3 is TGTGCCAGCAGCTTAACAGGTTTCGGGAAAGCAGCTAACTATGGCTACACCTTC. The chain combines TRBV11-2 with TRBJ1-2; tentatively, D is TRBD1 (5 bases). CDR1 and CDR2 from the germline V gene are SGHAT and FQNNGV. The CDR3 spans 18 residues. The germline V and J ends were trimmed by 2 bases and 0 bases, with 19 bases remaining between them.

This chain joins TRBV28 and TRBJ2-5; 12 nucleotides match TRBD1. Germline lookup yields CDR1 MDHEN and CDR2 SYDVKM. The V gene end was trimmed by 7 bases and the J gene end by 10 bases; junction bases not matched to a gene: 19. CDR3 length equals 17 residues. CDR3 region: CASTTIQPGQGARDQYF. The CDR3, as DNA: TGTGCCAGCACCACCATCCAACCGGGACAGGGGGCTCGGGACCAGTACTTC.

This clone has only a few counts. This chain connects TRBV19 to TRBJ2-3; 7 bases are a match to TRBD1. The germline CDR1 and CDR2 sequences are LNHDA and SQIVND (reference sequence). J gave up 4 bases and V 5 bases, and 9 bases lay outside the gene matches. This CDR3 is 15 amino acids long. The CDR3 DNA sequence: TGTGCCAGTAGTCAAAACAGGGGAACCGCAGATACGCAGTATTTT. This translates into CASSQNRGTADTQYF.

This chain links TRBV9 with TRBJ2-6, with D tentatively TRBD1 (5 bases). Deletions cut 0 bases from V and 4 bases from J, with 11 bases between. Germline-derived CDR1 and CDR2 are SGDLS and YYNGEE. CDR3 size: 16 residues. In nucleotides, the CDR3 is TGTGCCAGCAGCGTAGCTCTGGGGCCCGGGGCCAACGTCCTGACTTTC. Protein: CASSVALGPGANVLTF. Variable domain in full (rest from reference TRBV9 and TRBJ2-6): DSGVTQTPKHLITATGQRVTLRCSPRSGDLSVYWYQQSLDQGLQFLIQYYNGEERAKGNILERFSAQQFPDLHSELNLSSLELGDSALYFCASSVALGPGANVLTFGAGSRLTVL.

J is TRBJ2-7 and V is TRBV2; D not certain. CDR3 length: 10 residues. Germline assignment: CDR1 SNHLY and CDR2 FYNNEI. Here the CDR3 reads CASSDSRLRV. CDR3 DNA sequence: TGTGCCAGCAGTGATTCACGGTTACGAGTC.

This chain uses TRBV12-3 or TRBV12-4 with TRBJ2-3; D ambiguous. V was cut by 3 bases and J by 6 bases, with 4 bases left in between. The CDR3 sequence is 11 residues long. The chain's CDR3 is CASSFGDTQYF. CDR3 DNA: TGTGCCAGCAGTTTCGGGGATACGCAGTATTTT.

The chain has TRBV5-1 and TRBJ1-1; D might be TRBD1 (5 bases). Looked up from germline, CDR1 is SGHRS and CDR2 is YFSETQ. Trimming pared 3 bases from V and 6 bases from J, leaving 18 bases between. The CDR3 extends over 15 amino acids. CDR3 DNA sequence: TGCGCCAGCAGCTGGGCGGGGCAGGGTGTCGCTGAAGCTTTCTTT. This codes for CASSWAGQGVAEAFF.

This clone is categorized as medium-sized. The genes are TRBV18 and TRBJ1-2; D gene unclear. Trimming removed 1 base at V and 4 bases at J, with 13 bases between. The germline V gene has CDR1 KGHSH and CDR2 LQKENI. The length of the CDR3 is 15 residues. DNA of the CDR3: TGTGCCAGCTCACCACGCTCTCCAGAAATCTATGGCTACACCTTC. Its translation: CASSPRSPEIYGYTF.

CDR3 residues: CASAKGRVGTGELFF. DNA for the CDR3: TGTGCCAGCGCCAAGGGGAGGGTGGGCACCGGGGAGCTGTTTTTT. The V gene is TRBV28, the J gene TRBJ2-2; 7 bases agree with TRBD2. This CDR3 region has 15 residues. V gave up 8 bases and J gave up 4 bases; unmatched junction bases: 10. Germline V gene data show CDR1 as MDHEN and CDR2 as SYDVKM.

The chain recombines TRBV5-5 with TRBJ2-3; D gene unclear. V was clipped by 1 base and J by 0 bases, with 12 bases between them. Germline CDR1 is SGHKS and CDR2 is YYEKEE (reference sequence). The CDR3 has 16 residues. In DNA, the CDR3 is TGTGCCAGCAGCTTGCAGGTTAGGGTTAGCACAGATACGCAGTATTTT. Protein: CASSLQVRVSTDTQYF. Supplemented by reference TRBV5-5 and TRBJ2-3, the full variable domain reads DAGVTQSPTHLIKTRGQQVTLRCSPISGHKSVSWYQQVLGQGPQFIFQYYEKEERGRGNFPDRFSARQFPNYSSELNVNALLLGDSALYLCASSLQVRVSTDTQYFGPGTRLTVL.

The CDR3 is CASSPGDGTGEETQYF. As DNA, the CDR3 is TGTGCCAGCAGCCCTGGAGATGGGACAGGAGAAGAGACCCAGTACTTC. The rearrangement uses TRBV5-6 and TRBJ2-5; TRBD1 matches 8 bases. V was pared by 4 bases and J by 3 bases, with 11 bases of the junction left unmatched. Germline values: CDR1 SGHDT, CDR2 YYEEEE. This CDR3 comprises 16 residues.

V usage is TRBV6-6 and J usage is TRBJ2-2, with 7 positions matching TRBD1. Germline loops: CDR1 MNHNY, CDR2 SVGAGI (reference sequence). J lost 1 base, V lost 5 bases, and 10 bases had no gene match. The CDR3 length is 17 residues. The CDR3, as DNA: TGTGCCAGCAGTCCCTATGACAGGGTTTTGAACACCGGGGAGCTGTTTTTT. Encoded protein: CASSPYDRVLNTGELFF.

This chain uses TRBV9 with TRBJ1-6, with 8 bases identical to TRBD1. CDR1 is SGDLS, CDR2 YYNGEE, per germline. V lost 1 base, J lost 4 bases, and 4 bases stayed unmatched. The CDR3 totals 16 residues. The CDR3 region is CASSVSGQGYNSPLHF. CDR3 DNA sequence: TGTGCCAGCAGCGTATCTGGACAGGGTTATAATTCACCCCTCCACTTT.

This clone was seen a handful of times. The chain joins TRBV7-8 to TRBJ1-2; D is perhaps TRBD1 (6 bases). V lost 8 bases to trimming and J lost 0 bases, with 13 bases between them. Germline V gene lookup returns CDR1 SGHVS and CDR2 FQNEAQ. CDR3 length equals 14 residues. The CDR3: CASGRGFTNYGYTF. In DNA form, the CDR3 reads TGTGCCAGCGGTAGGGGGTTTACTAACTATGGCTACACCTTC. The whole variable domain, remainder taken from reference TRBV7-8 and TRBJ1-2, is GAGVSQSPRYKVAKRGQDVALRCDPISGHVSLFWYQQALGQGPEFLTYFQNEAQLDKSGLPSDRFFAERPEGSVSTLKIQRTQQEDSAVYLCASGRGFTNYGYTFGSGTRLTVV.

The chain is built from TRBV6-2 or TRBV6-3 and TRBJ2-2; 9 bases are a match to TRBD2. Germline lookup yields CDR1 MNHEY and CDR2 SVGEGT. The CDR3 is 15 residues long. V trimming: 4 bases; J trimming: 5 bases; junction bases outside the gene matches: 5. The CDR3 region has the DNA TGTGCCAGCAGTTCCCGCCTAGCGGGGACCGGGGAGCTGTTTTTT. Translated: CASSSRLAGTGELFF.

V usage is TRBV15 and J usage is TRBJ1-2, with TRBD1 identical over 7 bases. The ends lost 2 bases at V and 7 bases at J; junction bases unmatched: 13. Looked up from germline, CDR1 is LNHNV and CDR2 is YYDKDF (reference sequence). The CDR3 runs 16 residues. CDR3 coding DNA: TGTGCCACCAGCAGACCCGGGACAGAAGGAAGGGGTGGCTACACCTTC. This gives the protein CATSRPGTEGRGGYTF. The entire variable domain, with the rest obtained from reference TRBV15 and TRBJ1-2, is as follows: DAMVIQNPRYQVTQFGKPVTLSCSQTLNHNVMYWYQQKSSQAPKLLFHYYDKDFNNEADTPDNFQSRRPNTSFCFLDIRSPGLGDTAMYLCATSRPGTEGRGGYTFGSGTRLTVV.

This chain links TRBV9 with TRBJ2-3, with D uncertain. V lost 0 bases, J lost 5 bases, and 4 bases lay in between. The CDR3 totals 12 residues. Germline CDR1 is SGDLS and CDR2 is YYNGEE. In nucleotides, the CDR3 is TGTGCCAGCAGCGTAGCTGGAGATACGCAGTATTTT. Its translation is CASSVAGDTQYF.

The V and J genes are TRBV18 and TRBJ1-1; D is perhaps TRBD1 (6 bases). CDR3 length equals 13 residues. Germline lookup yields CDR1 KGHSH and CDR2 LQKENI. V gave up 3 bases and J gave up 9 bases, with 14 bases separating them. The CDR3 nucleotides are TGTGCCAGCTCACCTTACAGGGAGGATCAAGCTTTCTTT. Protein: CASSPYREDQAFF.

This chain joins TRBV6-1 and TRBJ2-3, with TRBD2 identical over 10 bases. V lost 2 bases, J lost 5 bases, and 7 bases stayed unmatched. There are 16 residues in the CDR3. Germline CDR1 reads MNHNS; CDR2 reads SASEGT. CDR3 DNA sequence: TGTGCCAGCAGTGAACTTGAAGCGGGGGGGATAGATACGCAGTATTTT. It translates to CASSELEAGGIDTQYF.

V usage is TRBV4-1 and J usage is TRBJ1-5, with D tentatively TRBD1 (5 bases). The CDR3 is 15 residues long. V was clipped by 6 bases and J by 1 base, with 13 bases between them. Germline values: CDR1 MGHRA, CDR2 YSYEKL. CDR3 nucleotide sequence: TGCGCCAGCAGGGAGGGGATGAGGAGCAATCAGCCCCAGCATTTT. Protein product: CASREGMRSNQPQHF.

CDR3 nucleotide sequence: TGTGCCAGCAGCTTGGGCTCGTTGAGCTCCTATAATTCACCCCTCCACTTT. This translates into CASSLGSLSSYNSPLHF. V is TRBV5-6 and J is TRBJ1-6; D is undetermined. Germline CDR1 and CDR2: SGHDT and YYEEEE. The CDR3 is 17 amino acids. Trimming removed 0 bases at V and 0 bases at J, with 10 bases between.

The gene calls are TRBV21-1 and TRBJ2-3. TRBV21-1 is an annotated pseudogene. CDR3 length: 15 residues. CDR3 region: CASRLRDPWGDTQYF. The CDR3 bases are TGTGCCAGCAGACTACGGGACCCCTGGGGGGATACGCAGTATTTT.